These T cell receptor beta chains were read from a single sample in a study of shared clonotypes between healthy human individuals. The method was immunoSEQ multiplex PCR; TCRdb's version includes in-frame clones alone and lacks a portion of them. The table records 2.3 million or so clones, over 85% of them present only once. Sequenced input: naive CD4+ T cells from PBMCs. Receptors originate from a man aged 18 to 30 in good health. Some clones in this sample may be carry-over from other donors' samples. CDR3s include the opening cysteine and the closing phenylalanine or tryptophan. A D gene is named only where the DNA matches it firmly. Clone size appears in some rows only: once, few, many, or a class for an expanded clone.

- | TRBJ1-2 | TRBV7-2 | TRBD1 | CASSKEGQGLSGYTF | TGTGCCAGCAGCAAAGAGGGACAGGGGCTTTCTGGCTACACCTTC
- | TRBJ2-7 | TRBV6-6 | - | CASSPSNYEQYF | TGTGCCAGCAGTCCATCCAACTACGAGCAGTACTTC
- | TRBJ2-2 | TRBV4-2 | - | CASSQGERWDTGELFF | TGTGCCAGCAGCCAAGGGGAACGTTGGGACACCGGGGAGCTGTTTTTT
- | TRBJ1-2 | TRBV9 | - | CASSVGQTNYGYTF | TGTGCCAGCAGCGTAGGACAGACAAACTATGGCTACACCTTC
- | TRBJ2-7 | TRBV5-1 | TRBD1 | CASSPTFGQGYEQYF | TGCGCCAGCAGCCCGACGTTTGGACAGGGGTACGAGCAGTACTTC
once | TRBJ1-3 | TRBV4-1 | - | CASSQVGRPPNTIYF | TGCGCCAGCAGCCAAGTCGGTCGGCCACCAAACACCATATATTTT
- | TRBJ2-1 | TRBV5-8 | - | CASSPRGNNEQFF | TGTGCCAGCAGCCCCCGGGGTAACAATGAGCAGTTCTTC
- | TRBJ1-1 | TRBV21-1 | - | CASSNDARPRIMNTEAFF | TGTGCCAGCAGCAATGACGCAAGACCAAGAATAATGAACACTGAAGCTTTCTTT
few | TRBJ1-2 | TRBV7-8 | - | CASSLNQGAGYTF | TGTGCCAGCAGCTTAAACCAGGGAGCTGGCTACACCTTC
- | TRBJ2-5 | TRBV7-2 | TRBD1 | CASSLAADGTAQETQYF | TGTGCCAGCAGCTTAGCGGCGGACGGGACAGCCCAAGAGACCCAGTACTTC
- | TRBJ2-1 | TRBV28 | - | CASSPRSEQFF | TGTGCCAGCAGTCCCCGTTCTGAGCAGTTCTTC
- | TRBJ2-2 | TRBV11-3 | - | CASSPLGLNTGELFF | TGTGCCAGCTCCCCGTTGGGACTTAACACCGGGGAGCTGTTTTTT
- | TRBJ2-7 | TRBV19 | TRBD1 | CASTSGQADEQYF | TGTGCCAGTACCTCCGGACAGGCCGACGAGCAGTACTTC
- | TRBJ2-1 | TRBV7-2 | TRBD2 | CASSASSGRGLGEQFF | TGTGCCAGCAGCGCATCTAGCGGGAGAGGCCTCGGTGAGCAGTTCTTC
- | TRBJ2-3 | TRBV6-1 | - | CASSSQPSTDTQYF | TGTGCCAGCAGTTCCCAGCCTAGCACAGATACGCAGTATTTT
- | TRBJ2-2 | TRBV2 | - | CATSGARTGELFF | TGTGCCACCTCCGGAGCCAGGACCGGGGAGCTGTTTTTT
- | TRBJ1-5 | TRBV4-3 | - | CASSLNDKNQPQHF | TGCGCCAGCAGCCTAAACGACAAGAATCAGCCCCAGCATTTT
- | TRBJ1-2 | TRBV7-9 | - | CASSLGSVYGYTF | TGTGCCAGCAGCTTAGGATCTGTCTATGGCTACACCTTC
- | TRBJ2-1 | TRBV9 | TRBD2 | CASSVFSGRYNEQFF | TGTGCCAGCAGCGTATTCAGCGGGAGGTACAATGAGCAGTTCTTC
- | TRBJ2-7 | TRBV19 | - | CASSTNTGFSLYEQYF | TGTGCCAGTAGTACCAACACAGGGTTCTCCCTCTACGAGCAGTACTTC
- | TRBJ2-7 | TRBV28 | - | CASSFQLGSNEQYF | TGTGCCAGCAGTTTCCAGCTGGGTAGCAACGAGCAGTACTTC
once | TRBJ1-5 | TRBV19 | - | CASAGGAGQPQHF | TGTGCCAGTGCCGGGGGCGCCGGACAGCCCCAGCATTTT
once | TRBJ2-6 | TRBV6-5 | - | CASSQLGSGANVLTF | TGTGCCAGCAGTCAGCTTGGATCTGGGGCCAACGTCCTGACTTTC
- | TRBJ1-2 | TRBV18 | - | CASSPFVGGGYGYTF | TGTGCCAGCTCACCCTTTGTAGGGGGAGGCTATGGCTACACCTTC
once | TRBJ2-7 | TRBV18 | - | CASSLGLEREQYF | TGTGCCAGCTCACTCGGACTCGAAAGGGAGCAGTACTTC
- | TRBJ1-6 | TRBV5-1 | - | CASSLGAGANSPLHF | TGCGCCAGCAGCTTGGGGGCAGGGGCGAATTCACCCCTCCACTTT
- | TRBJ2-1 | TRBV28 | - | CASTGSPGTGDEQFF | TGTGCCAGCACCGGGAGCCCCGGGACTGGCGATGAGCAGTTCTTC
- | TRBJ1-6 | TRBV30 | TRBD1 | CAWSRQGLGNSPLHF | TGTGCCTGGAGCCGACAGGGGCTGGGGAATTCACCCCTCCACTTT
- | TRBJ2-7 | TRBV6-1 | TRBD1 | CASSEFGTGKDYEQYF | TGTGCCAGCAGTGAATTTGGGACAGGGAAGGACTACGAGCAGTACTTC
- | TRBJ2-5 | TRBV29-1 | TRBD1 | CSVLGQGTETQYF | TGCAGCGTTCTGGGACAGGGGACGGAGACCCAGTACTTC
once | TRBJ2-1 | TRBV5-1 | - | CASSRSGQAINEQFF | TGCGCCAGCAGCCGCTCGGGCCAGGCTATCAATGAGCAGTTCTTC
- | TRBJ2-7 | TRBV9 | TRBD2 | CASSVVGSGTYYEQYF | TGTGCCAGCAGCGTAGTTGGTAGCGGGACCTATTACGAGCAGTACTTC
- | TRBJ2-1 | TRBV28 | TRBD2 | CASRTPGLAGVRNEQFF | TGTGCCTCCCGGACCCCGGGACTAGCGGGAGTTAGAAATGAGCAGTTCTTC
- | TRBJ1-2 | TRBV11-2 | TRBD1 | CASSLAPTGVVLDTF | TGTGCCAGCAGCTTAGCCCCGACAGGGGTAGTTTTGGACACCTTC
- | TRBJ1-1 | TRBV7-3 | TRBD1 | CASSSSGQGTEAFF | TGTGCCAGCAGCTCCTCGGGACAGGGCACTGAAGCTTTCTTT
- | TRBJ2-5 | TRBV15 | - | CATSSRVKGETQYF | TGTGCCACCAGCAGTCGGGTGAAGGGGGAGACCCAGTACTTC
- | TRBJ1-4 | TRBV6-5 | - | CASRGNEKLFF | TGTGCCAGCAGGGGGAATGAAAAACTGTTTTTT
- | TRBJ2-5 | TRBV28 | - | CASRQETQYF | TGTGCCAGCAGGCAAGAGACCCAGTACTTC
once | TRBJ2-5 | TRBV5-1 | - | CASSPRGQETQYF | TGCGCCAGCAGCCCGAGGGGTCAAGAGACCCAGTACTTC
- | TRBJ1-2 | TRBV5-1 | - | CASSLEEGQNGYTF | TGCGCCAGCAGCTTGGAGGAGGGGCAAAATGGCTACACCTTC
- | TRBJ2-3 | TRBV18 | - | CASSPGSRTDTQYF | TGTGCCAGCTCACCCGGGTCACGCACAGATACGCAGTATTTT
- | TRBJ2-5 | TRBV29-1 | TRBD1 | CSVEDPPYRGQETQYF | TGCAGCGTTGAAGATCCCCCCTACAGGGGCCAAGAGACCCAGTACTTC